These 26 T cell receptor beta chains were sequenced from one sample in a study of cytomegalovirus exposure and HLA in healthy donors. Primers for the PCR totalled 60 Vbeta and 13 Jbeta. Data came from immunoSEQ multiplex PCR; TCRdb stores just in-frame clones and leaves some out. Among about 140,000 clones listed, approximately 75% were seen once. Sequencing used PBMCs. The receptors come from a man over 45 in good health and CMV-seropositive.

This clone was seen only a few times. This rearrangement joins TRBV20-1 to TRBJ2-5, with D maybe TRBD2 (5 bases). The CDR3 spans 11 residues. V was cut by 6 bases and J by 5 bases, with 10 bases left in between. Germline V gene lookup returns CDR1 DFQATT and CDR2 SNEGSKA (reference sequence). The CDR3 reads CSALAWETQYF. The CDR3 bases are TGCAGTGCCTTAGCGTGGGAGACCCAGTACTTC.

The chain has TRBV2 and TRBJ2-3; possibly TRBD2 for D (6 bases). Germline V lookup: CDR1 SNHLY, CDR2 FYNNEI. Trimming cost V 7 bases and J 0 bases, with 17 bases left between them. The CDR3 covers 16 residues. The CDR3 nucleotides read TGTGCCAGCACCCGGGAACCCGGGACTAGCACAGATACGCAGTATTTT. Translating it yields CASTREPGTSTDTQYF.

The chain combines TRBV7-2 with TRBJ2-7; D not certain. The CDR3 length is 13 residues. Deletions cut 1 base from V and 3 bases from J, with 7 bases between. Germline V CDR1 and CDR2: SGHTA, FQGNSA. For the CDR3, the DNA is TGTGCCAGCAGCTTAGGAGCCGGCTACGAGCAGTACTTC. It encodes CASSLGAGYEQYF.

This chain joins TRBV19 and TRBJ2-5; D gene unclear. Germline values: CDR1 LNHDA, CDR2 SQIVND (reference sequence). The CDR3 is 13 residues long. Trimming removed 6 bases at V and 5 bases at J, with 13 bases between. CDR3 nucleotide sequence: TGTGCCAGTAGCCCCCGAGGCCGGGAGACCCAGTACTTC. Amino acid sequence: CASSPRGRETQYF. Filled out from reference TRBV19 and TRBJ2-5, the complete variable domain reads DGGITQSPKYLFRKEGQNVTLSCEQNLNHDAMYWYRQDPGQGLRLIYYSQIVNDFQKGDIAEGYSVSREKKESFPLTVTSAQKNPTAFYLCASSPRGRETQYFGPGTRLLVL.

This chain connects TRBV5-6 to TRBJ2-2, with TRBD2 identical over 8 bases. The CDR3 has 16 residues. V lost 2 bases and J lost 4; bases outside the gene matches: 7. CDR1 is SGHDT, CDR2 YYEEEE, per germline. The CDR3 loop is CASSFGGGTTTGELFF. As DNA, the CDR3 is TGTGCCAGCAGCTTCGGCGGGGGGACCACCACCGGGGAGCTGTTTTTT.

The sample holds one count of this clone. This chain links TRBV7-2 with TRBJ1-1; no reliable D call. V was clipped by 5 bases and J by 1 base, with 14 bases between them. The CDR3 spans 15 residues. Germline V gives CDR1 SGHTA, CDR2 FQGNSA. The CDR3 bases are TGTGCCAGCAGCCCGCGGGCGGGTCCGAACACTGAAGCTTTCTTT. Amino acid sequence: CASSPRAGPNTEAFF.

The chain couples TRBV9 to TRBJ1-2, with unresolved D. V lost 0 bases and J 2 bases, leaving 5 bases between the germline ends. CDR1 and CDR2 from the germline V gene are SGDLS and YYNGEE. CDR3 size: 13 residues. CDR3: CASSVDENYGYTF. CDR3 nucleotides: TGTGCCAGCAGCGTAGACGAGAACTATGGCTACACCTTC.

The chain combines TRBV5-8 with TRBJ2-2; D remains ambiguous. V was trimmed by 2 bases and J by 4 bases, leaving 6 bases between them. The CDR3 totals 13 residues. From germline, CDR1 is SGHTS and CDR2 YDEGEE. For the CDR3, the DNA is TGTGCCAGCAGCTTCCTCTTCACCGGGGAGCTGTTTTTT. Protein product: CASSFLFTGELFF.

The chain is built from TRBV10-1 and TRBJ2-7, with TRBD2 as a possible D gene (5 bases). Between the trimmed V and J ends, which lost 4 bases and 6 bases, there was a span of 7 bases. The CDR3 runs to 11 residues. Germline V gene sequence: CDR1 WNHNN, CDR2 SYGVQD (reference sequence). CDR3 coding DNA: TGCGCCAGCAGTGCGGACTCCGAGCAGTACTTC. Its translation is CASSADSEQYF.

The chain carries TRBV4-1 and TRBJ2-3, with a weak D call TRBD2 (5 bases). The CDR3 runs to 15 residues. From germline, CDR1 is MGHRA and CDR2 YSYEKL. The V end was cut by 1 base, the J end by 0 bases, with 8 bases between. As DNA, the CDR3 is TGCGCCAGCAGCCAAGCCAGCGGTAGCACAGATACGCAGTATTTT. Protein product: CASSQASGSTDTQYF.

The genes are TRBV7-2 and TRBJ1-1, with D perhaps matching TRBD1 (6 bases). The CDR3 has 13 amino acids. Deletions cut 10 bases from V and 0 bases from J, with 12 bases between. In germline, CDR1 is SGHTA, CDR2 FQGNSA. CDR3 protein: CATRRDMNTEAFF. CDR3 DNA sequence: TGTGCCACGCGCAGGGACATGAACACTGAAGCTTTCTTT.

This clone was counted a single time. The CDR3 region has the DNA TGTGCCAGCAGTGATGCAAGGGGGCAAACAGATACGCAGTATTTT. Protein product: CASSDARGQTDTQYF. The chain is built from TRBV25-1 and TRBJ2-3; the match to TRBD1 covers 7 bases. Germline CDR1 is MGHDK and CDR2 is SYGVNS. The CDR3 length is 15 residues. V was clipped by 3 bases and J by 3 bases; unmatched bases: 6.

The rearrangement links TRBV10-3 to TRBJ1-5, with D perhaps TRBD1 (6 bases). CDR1 is ENHRY and CDR2 is SYGVKD in the germline V gene. This CDR3 spans 14 amino acids. V lost 10 bases, J lost 1 base, and 14 bases lay in between. The CDR3 loop reads CATRTDYSNQPQHF. The CDR3 DNA follows: TGTGCCACCCGGACAGACTACAGCAATCAGCCCCAGCATTTT.

The rearrangement uses TRBV6-6 and TRBJ2-5; possibly TRBD1 for D (9 bases). CDR3 length equals 15 residues. Trimming shortened V by 7 bases and J by 4 bases, and 19 bases separated the two germline ends. Per germline, CDR1 MNHNY and CDR2 SVGAGI (reference sequence). The DNA of the CDR3 is TGTGCCAGCACCCGGGAGGGACAGGGTCGAGAGACCCAGTACTTC. Its protein product is CASTREGQGRETQYF.

This clone was detected a few times. The chain employs TRBV10-2 and TRBJ1-1; no clear D. CDR1 and CDR2 from the germline V gene are WSHSY and SAAADI. Trimming cost V 7 bases and J 1 base, with 7 bases left between them. The CDR3 is 12 residues long. The chain's CDR3 is CASKQSNTEAFF. The CDR3 bases are TGCGCCAGCAAACAGTCGAACACTGAAGCTTTCTTT.

The chain joins TRBV11-2 to TRBJ1-3; D remains ambiguous. The length of the CDR3 is 17 residues. Germline CDR1 and CDR2: SGHAT and FQNNGV. Trimming cost V 2 bases and J 0 bases, with 14 bases left between them. This CDR3 is CASSLSSGGFSGNTIYF. The CDR3 nucleotides read TGTGCCAGCAGCTTAAGTTCGGGCGGGTTCTCTGGAAACACCATATATTTT.

The rearrangement links TRBV7-2 to TRBJ2-1, with 9 nucleotides matching TRBD1. Germline V gene sequence: CDR1 SGHTA, CDR2 FQGNSA. V lost 2 bases and J lost 8; bases outside the gene matches: 19. This CDR3 contains 19 residues. The DNA for the CDR3 is TGTGCCAGCAGCTTAAATTTTCGGTGGGGACAGGGTCGGGGCTATGAGCAGTTCTTC. Translated: CASSLNFRWGQGRGYEQFF.

The J gene is TRBJ2-7, the V gene TRBV9, with 15 bases matching TRBD2. The germline V gene encodes CDR1 SGDLS and CDR2 YYNGEE. This CDR3 has 16 residues. V was pared by 3 bases and J by 1 base, with 2 bases of the junction left unmatched. CDR3 coding DNA: TGTGCCAGCAGCGCCGGGACTAGCGGGGGGTCCTACGAGCAGTACTTC. Encoded protein: CASSAGTSGGSYEQYF.

The chain joins TRBV6-6 to TRBJ1-2; 7 nucleotides line up with TRBD1. Germline lookup yields CDR1 MNHNY and CDR2 SVGAGI (reference sequence). V gave up 0 bases and J gave up 10 bases; unmatched junction bases: 5. The CDR3 runs to 13 residues. CDR3 loop: CASSYSGRGAYTF. CDR3 DNA sequence: TGTGCCAGCAGTTACTCGGGCAGGGGGGCCTACACCTTC.

This rearrangement joins TRBV7-6 to TRBJ2-2, with a possible D match to TRBD1 (5 bases). Trimming stripped 1 base from V and 1 base from J, with 10 bases between. The CDR3 contains 16 residues. Germline lookup yields CDR1 SGHVS and CDR2 FNYEAQ. CDR3 in amino acids: CASSLGVGRNTGELFF. For the CDR3, the DNA is TGTGCCAGCAGCTTAGGGGTGGGGCGGAACACCGGGGAGCTGTTTTTT.

The rearrangement links TRBV5-1 to TRBJ2-2, with TRBD2 identical over 8 bases. The germline CDR1 and CDR2 sequences are SGHRS and YFSETQ. The CDR3 loop spans 19 amino acids. V gave up 3 bases and J gave up 0 bases; unmatched junction bases: 13. CDR3 bases: TGCGCCAGCAGCTGGACAAATACTAGCGGAAGATCGAACACCGGGGAGCTGTTTTTT. This translates into CASSWTNTSGRSNTGELFF.

The chain joins TRBV5-1 to TRBJ2-1; 10 positions agree with TRBD2. Trimming removed 9 bases from V and 6 bases from J; junction bases left unmatched: 12. Germline lookup yields CDR1 SGHRS and CDR2 YFSETQ. This CDR3 region has 15 residues. CDR3: CATKEELAGSNEQFF. CDR3 coding DNA: TGCGCCACCAAAGAGGAACTAGCGGGGTCCAATGAGCAGTTCTTC.

Only a few counts were recorded for this clone. This sequence joins TRBV19 and TRBJ1-1; D uncertain. Deletions cut 6 bases from V and 3 bases from J, with 14 bases between. The length of the CDR3 is 14 residues. Germline CDR1 and CDR2: LNHDA and SQIVND (reference sequence). CDR3 protein: CASSFGGFDTEAFF. Written as DNA, the CDR3 is TGTGCCAGTAGCTTCGGCGGCTTTGACACTGAAGCTTTCTTT.

V gene TRBV19 combines with J gene TRBJ2-3; D possibly corresponds to TRBD2 (5 bases). From germline, CDR1 is LNHDA and CDR2 SQIVND (reference sequence). Trimming removed 6 bases at V and 4 bases at J, with 17 bases between. This CDR3 spans 15 amino acids. The CDR3 nucleotides are TGTGCCAGTAGCCTGGGAGCGAAATGGGCAGATACGCAGTATTTT. Its protein is CASSLGAKWADTQYF.

The chain uses TRBV4-3 and TRBJ1-5, with D maybe TRBD1 (5 bases). CDR3 length equals 14 residues. The germline V gene encodes CDR1 LGHNA and CDR2 YSLEER. The ends were cut back, 3 bases at V and 4 bases at J, with 10 bases in the middle. The CDR3 DNA is TGCGCCAGCAGCCAGAATCAGGGAAATCAGCCCCAGCATTTT. Translation: CASSQNQGNQPQHF.

The rearrangement links TRBV15 to TRBJ2-3, with TRBD1 matching over 10 bases. J gave up 3 bases and V 3 bases, and 0 bases lay outside the gene matches. The CDR3 contains 14 residues. Germline V gives CDR1 LNHNV, CDR2 YYDKDF (reference sequence). CDR3 in amino acids: CATSRGQGTDTQYF. The CDR3 coding sequence is TGTGCCACCAGCAGGGGACAGGGGACAGATACGCAGTATTTT.